This TCR beta chain was sequenced in a study of blood T cells in healthy people across ages. Trimming left V 2 bases short and J 5 bases short, with 9 bases between. CDR1 KGHSH and CDR2 LQKENI come from the germline V gene. The CDR3 totals 13 residues. This clonotype was counted a few times. Then a second PCR, running about 6 to 12 cycles, was carried out with a sample-barcoded 5' primer and a J-beta primer mix. A single record per CDR3 protein comes from TCRdb applying MiXCR to the 5' RACE reads. Of about 720,000 distinct CDR3 sequences listed, 22% are singletons. The rearrangement links TRBV18 to TRBJ2-5, with D uncertain. Input material: blood. The sequence derives from a man aged 65-85 years in good health. CDR3 DNA sequence: TGTGCCAGCTCACCATCACCGCCGGAGACCCAGTACTTC. This gives the protein CASSPSPPETQYF.